The 29 T cell receptor beta chains below all came from one sample that was sequenced in a study of blood T cell repertoires in COVID-19. Some clones are missing from TCRdb's copy, which holds only in-frame ones; the method was immunoSEQ multiplex PCR. Of around 280,000 clones in the sample, 75% to 90% were seen once. Sequencing was performed on peripheral blood. The receptors were gathered from a woman aged 25-40 years who had recovered from COVID-19.

The CDR3 protein is CSATLLGTNRNTIYF. The CDR3 region has the DNA TGCAGCGCTACCCTACTTGGGACAAACCGAAACACCATATATTTT. The V gene is TRBV29-1, the J gene TRBJ1-3, with D maybe TRBD1 (6 bases). Germline assignment: CDR1 SQVTM and CDR2 ANQGSEA. The V end was cut by 7 bases, the J end by 5 bases, with 21 bases between. The CDR3 runs 15 residues.

The chain joins TRBV9 to TRBJ1-2; D is possibly TRBD1 (5 bases). Germline-derived CDR1 and CDR2 are SGDLS and YYNGEE. Trimming removed 0 bases at V and 4 bases at J, with 13 bases between. This CDR3 is 15 amino acids long. The CDR3 sequence is CASSVGGRVPYGYTF. The CDR3 DNA reads as TGTGCCAGCAGCGTAGGAGGCAGGGTACCCTATGGCTACACCTTC.

The chain employs TRBV5-5 and TRBJ1-2, with 7 nucleotides matching TRBD1. Unmatched junction bases numbered 3, after V lost 2 bases and J lost 8 bases. In germline, CDR1 is SGHKS, CDR2 YYEKEE (reference sequence). The CDR3 is 12 amino acids. This CDR3 reads CASSFDRDGYTF. DNA of the CDR3: TGTGCCAGCAGCTTTGACAGGGACGGCTACACCTTC.

This clone has a handful of counts. The chain recombines TRBV6-5 with TRBJ1-5; D unresolved. Trimming cost V 2 bases and J 1 base, with 3 bases left between them. The CDR3 spans 13 residues. Germline V gene data show CDR1 as MNHEY and CDR2 as SVGAGI. The CDR3 spells CASSYGSNQPQHF. The CDR3 coding sequence is TGTGCCAGCAGTTACGGCAGCAATCAGCCCCAGCATTTT.

This chain links TRBV5-4 with TRBJ2-1; TRBD1 aligns across 8 bases. Trimming removed 4 bases from V and 8 bases from J; junction bases left unmatched: 11. Per germline, CDR1 SGHNT and CDR2 YYREEE (reference sequence). CDR3 length: 15 residues. Here the CDR3 DNA reads TGTGCCAGCAGCCCGCCGGACAGGGTGCGAGATGAGCAGTTCTTC. Amino acids: CASSPPDRVRDEQFF.

The DNA of the CDR3 is TGCGCCAGCAGCCCGCAGGGGGTCGATGGCTACACCTTC. Residues: CASSPQGVDGYTF. This chain connects TRBV4-1 to TRBJ1-2, with TRBD1 identical over 7 bases. Per germline, CDR1 MGHRA and CDR2 YSYEKL. The CDR3 loop spans 13 amino acids. The trim removed 4 bases at V and 6 bases at J, leaving 5 bases unmatched.

This chain joins TRBV18 and TRBJ2-7, with D perhaps matching TRBD2 (6 bases). Germline assignment: CDR1 KGHSH and CDR2 LQKENI. V lost 5 bases and J lost 0, with 14 bases in between. The CDR3 length is 15 residues. Here the CDR3 reads CASSAGGKTSYEQYF. The DNA for the CDR3 is TGTGCCAGCTCAGCAGGAGGGAAAACCTCCTACGAGCAGTACTTC. The full variable domain, with the rest looked up from reference TRBV18 and TRBJ2-7, is NAGVMQNPRHLVRRRGQEARLRCSPMKGHSHVYWYRQLPEEGLKFMVYLQKENIIDESGMPKERFSAEFPKEGPSILRIQQVVRGDSAAYFCASSAGGKTSYEQYFGPGTRLTVT.

The gene calls are TRBV6-2 or TRBV6-3 and TRBJ1-2, with 9 bases identical to TRBD1. With V trimmed by 6 bases and J by 3 bases, 11 bases remained unmatched. From germline, CDR1 is MNHEY and CDR2 SVGEGT. The CDR3 has 16 residues. The CDR3 DNA sequence: TGTGCCAGCAGCTCTCCGGCCGACAGGGGGGACTATGGCTACACCTTC. Protein: CASSSPADRGDYGYTF.

The genes are TRBV28 and TRBJ1-5; 9 bases line up with TRBD1. The V gene's germline CDR1 is MDHEN and CDR2 SYDVKM. The CDR3 length is 14 residues. V lost 4 bases to trimming and J lost 6 bases; unmatched junction nucleotides: 4. DNA of the CDR3: TGTGCCAGCAGTTCCACAGGGGGCGGTCAGCCCCAGCATTTT. Protein product: CASSSTGGGQPQHF. Supplemented by reference TRBV28 and TRBJ1-5, the full variable domain reads DVKVTQSSRYLVKRTGEKVFLECVQDMDHENMFWYRQDPGLGLRLIYFSYDVKMKEKGDIPEGYSVSREKKERFSLILESASTNQTSMYLCASSSTGGGQPQHFGDGTRLSIL.

The V and J genes are TRBV28 and TRBJ2-1, with TRBD1 identical over 8 bases. J lost 8 bases, V lost 6 bases, and 12 bases had no gene match. Germline CDR1 is MDHEN and CDR2 is SYDVKM. The CDR3 runs 15 residues. The CDR3 reads CASRAAGGVIDEQFF. The CDR3 DNA follows: TGTGCCAGCAGGGCAGCAGGGGGCGTGATCGATGAGCAGTTCTTC. The entire variable domain, with the rest obtained from reference TRBV28 and TRBJ2-1, is as follows: DVKVTQSSRYLVKRTGEKVFLECVQDMDHENMFWYRQDPGLGLRLIYFSYDVKMKEKGDIPEGYSVSREKKERFSLILESASTNQTSMYLCASRAAGGVIDEQFFGPGTRLTVL.

The rearrangement links TRBV21-1 to TRBJ2-7; the DNA was not compared with TRBD2, the D call given in the table. TRBV21-1 is described as a pseudogene. This CDR3 is 15 amino acids long. CDR3: CASSNKPQITYEQYF. In nucleotides, the CDR3 is TGTGCCAGCAGCAATAAGCCCCAAATCACCTACGAGCAGTACTTC.

The genes are TRBV27 and TRBJ2-1, with unresolved D. The germline V and J ends were trimmed by 3 bases and 3 bases, with 15 bases remaining between them. Germline CDR1 MNHEY, CDR2 SMNVEV (reference sequence). The CDR3 has 16 amino acids. CDR3 DNA: TGTGCCAGCAGTTTTCAAGCTGTTAGCTTCTACAATGAGCAGTTCTTC. This translates into CASSFQAVSFYNEQFF.

The genes are TRBV7-2 and TRBJ1-5; the D gene is possibly TRBD1 (5 bases). Germline CDR1 is SGHTA and CDR2 is FQGNSA. V was cut by 2 bases and J by 4 bases, with 15 bases left in between. The CDR3 extends over 16 amino acids. The CDR3 loop is CASSLSQTAGNQPQHF. CDR3 DNA: TGTGCCAGCAGCTTAAGTCAGACAGCCGGTAATCAGCCCCAGCATTTT.

The J gene is TRBJ2-1, the V gene TRBV10-3, with 10 bases that match TRBD2. The germline CDR1 and CDR2 sequences are ENHRY and SYGVKD. The CDR3 runs 15 residues. The ends lost 2 bases at V and 7 bases at J; junction bases unmatched: 5. The CDR3 is CAISERAGGNNEQFF. The CDR3 nucleotides read TGTGCCATCAGTGAGAGAGCGGGGGGGAATAATGAGCAGTTCTTC.

V and J are TRBV6-4 and TRBJ2-1, with D unclear. CDR1 MRHNA and CDR2 SNTAGT come from the germline V gene. The CDR3 is 16 amino acids. V lost 9 bases to trimming and J lost 0 bases, with 18 bases between them. In nucleotides, the CDR3 is TGTGCCAGAGTGGTCGTGGGCAATTACTCCTACAATGAGCAGTTCTTC. Translation: CARVVVGNYSYNEQFF.

This chain joins TRBV5-8 and TRBJ2-3; no clear D. Germline-derived CDR1 and CDR2 are SGHTS and YDEGEE. This CDR3 is 11 amino acids long. Trimming cost V 2 bases and J 6 bases, with 4 bases left between them. CDR3 bases: TGTGCCAGCAGCTTACAGGATACGCAGTATTTT. Translating it yields CASSLQDTQYF.

The chain couples TRBV24-1 to TRBJ1-6; possibly TRBD1 for D (6 bases). V lost 7 bases and J lost 11, with 11 bases in between. This CDR3 contains 12 residues. The germline gives CDR1 KGHDR, CDR2 SFDVKD. The CDR3, as DNA: TGTGCCACCAGCAGGGGAAATCCACCCCTCCACTTT. It encodes CATSRGNPPLHF.

The CDR3 DNA reads as TGTGCCAGCAGCCAACAGGGCGGCAATCAGCCCCAGCATTTT. It specifies CASSQQGGNQPQHF. This rearrangement joins TRBV7-9 to TRBJ1-5; TRBD1 might be the D (6 bases). This CDR3 has 14 residues. Trimming took 5 bases from V and 2 from J, leaving 10 bases between them. From germline, CDR1 is SEHNR and CDR2 FQNEAQ (reference sequence). The whole variable domain, filled in from reference TRBV7-9 and TRBJ1-5, reads DTGVSQNPRHKITKRGQNVTFRCDPISEHNRLYWYRQTLGQGPEFLTYFQNEAQLEKSRLLSDRFSAERPKGSFSTLEIQRTEQGDSAMYLCASSQQGGNQPQHFGDGTRLSIL.

This clone has a handful of counts. The chain joins TRBV4-1 to TRBJ1-1; no clear D. The CDR3 length is 17 residues. Germline CDR1 MGHRA, CDR2 YSYEKL. With 1 base removed from V and 5 bases from J, the gap between germline ends came to 20 bases. The CDR3 sequence is CASSQVSWYDQRTEAFF. The DNA of the CDR3 is TGCGCCAGCAGCCAAGTTAGTTGGTACGACCAGAGGACTGAAGCTTTCTTT.

The CDR3 sequence is CASSLVSQPQHF. Here the CDR3 DNA reads TGTGCCAGCAGCTTGGTGAGTCAGCCCCAGCATTTT. The V call is TRBV5-8, the J call TRBJ1-5; D gene uncertain. V shed 0 bases and J shed 6 bases, with 4 bases lying between them. Germline loops: CDR1 SGHTS, CDR2 YDEGEE. The CDR3 has 12 amino acids.

This chain uses TRBV9 with TRBJ1-4, with no clear D. Germline loops: CDR1 SGDLS, CDR2 YYNGEE. V shed 0 bases and J shed 5 bases, with 8 bases lying between them. The CDR3 is 14 amino acids. The CDR3 DNA reads as TGTGCCAGCAGCGTAGCTAACGGGAATGAAAAACTGTTTTTT. Translating gives CASSVANGNEKLFF.

The CDR3 here is CASSFPPDQPQHF. CDR3 nucleotide sequence: TGTGCCAGCAGTTTCCCGCCGGATCAGCCCCAGCATTTT. This chain links TRBV28 with TRBJ1-5; D is unclear. Germline V gives CDR1 MDHEN, CDR2 SYDVKM. The CDR3 has 13 residues. V was shortened by 3 bases and J by 5 bases, with 8 bases between the two germline ends.

The table lists this clone with a count of one. The chain employs TRBV7-6 and TRBJ1-3, with 8 bases identical to TRBD1. CDR3 length: 15 residues. After removal of 6 bases from V and 3 bases from J, the junction contained 7 bases not matched to a gene. Germline values: CDR1 SGHVS, CDR2 FNYEAQ. The CDR3 DNA sequence: TGTGCCAGCAGACCCGACAGGGGTATTGGAAACACCATATATTTT. Its translation: CASRPDRGIGNTIYF.

This sequence joins TRBV28 and TRBJ1-2; perhaps TRBD1 as D (6 bases). The CDR3 is made up of 14 amino acids. V lost 6 bases and J lost 4, with 15 bases in between. The germline V gene encodes CDR1 MDHEN and CDR2 SYDVKM. Here the CDR3 DNA reads TGTGCCAGCAGGGGCAGGGGAACTTTCTATGGCTACACCTTC. The encoded protein is CASRGRGTFYGYTF.

The chain joins TRBV19 to TRBJ1-1, with 12 bases lining up with TRBD1. This CDR3 has 20 amino acids. CDR1 is LNHDA and CDR2 is SQIVND in the germline V gene (reference sequence). Losses at the gene ends were 5 bases for V and 0 bases for J; bases not matched to a gene: 16. The CDR3 loop reads CASSSAGTGGEAFMNTEAFF. DNA of the CDR3: TGTGCCAGTAGTTCCGCCGGGACAGGGGGCGAGGCCTTTATGAACACTGAAGCTTTCTTT.

This chain links TRBV27 with TRBJ2-2; TRBD2 matches 11 bases. The CDR3 loop spans 16 amino acids. Trimming took 0 bases from V and 7 from J; bases not matched to a gene: 4. The germline V gene encodes CDR1 MNHEY and CDR2 SMNVEV (reference sequence). In nucleotides, the CDR3 is TGTGCCAGCAGTTTATCGACTAGCGGGAATTTCGGGGAGCTGTTTTTT. This gives the protein CASSLSTSGNFGELFF.

V is TRBV5-1 and J is TRBJ2-7, with D perhaps matching TRBD1 (6 bases). The CDR3 sequence is 13 residues long. Germline assignment: CDR1 SGHRS and CDR2 YFSETQ. V was shortened by 3 bases and J by 6 bases, with 13 bases between the two germline ends. Here the CDR3 reads CASSYGGSGEQYF. CDR3 bases: TGCGCCAGCAGCTATGGGGGCTCTGGCGAGCAGTACTTC.

This chain links TRBV29-1 with TRBJ1-5, with TRBD1 matching over 7 bases. The V gene end was trimmed by 0 bases and the J gene end by 9 bases; junction bases not matched to a gene: 11. This CDR3 region has 15 residues. CDR1 is SQVTM and CDR2 is ANQGSEA in the germline V gene. This CDR3 is CSVEDRGQGEGPQHF. CDR3 coding DNA: TGCAGCGTTGAAGATCGGGGGCAGGGGGAAGGGCCCCAGCATTTT.

The V call is TRBV9, the J call TRBJ1-2, with 7 nucleotides matching TRBD1. CDR1 SGDLS and CDR2 YYNGEE come from the germline V gene. The V and J ends lost 4 bases and 8 bases, in that order; junction bases with no gene match: 14. This CDR3 is built from 15 residues. CDR3 protein: CASSPRTGPQGGYTF. CDR3 DNA: TGTGCCAGCAGCCCCAGGACAGGCCCGCAGGGGGGCTACACCTTC.